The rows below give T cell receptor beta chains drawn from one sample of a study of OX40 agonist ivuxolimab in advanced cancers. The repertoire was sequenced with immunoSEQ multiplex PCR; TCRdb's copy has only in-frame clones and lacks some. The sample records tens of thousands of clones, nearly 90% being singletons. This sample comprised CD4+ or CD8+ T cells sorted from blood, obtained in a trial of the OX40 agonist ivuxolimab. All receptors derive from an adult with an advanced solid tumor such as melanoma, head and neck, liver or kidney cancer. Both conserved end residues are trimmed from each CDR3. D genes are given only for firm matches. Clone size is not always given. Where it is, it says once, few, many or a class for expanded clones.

CDR3aa: ASSFNSGGVTQY
v_gene: TRBV5-1
j_gene: TRBJ2-3
abundance: -
d_gene: TRBD2

CDR3aa: ASSLGRDTQY
v_gene: TRBV11-2
j_gene: TRBJ2-3
abundance: -
d_gene: -

CDR3aa: ASSRRQGEGYT
v_gene: TRBV7-2
j_gene: TRBJ1-2
abundance: -
d_gene: TRBD1

CDR3aa: ASSLDGNQPQH
v_gene: TRBV5-6
j_gene: TRBJ1-5
abundance: once
d_gene: -

CDR3aa: ASTDDPNSPLH
v_gene: TRBV5-1
j_gene: TRBJ1-6
abundance: once
d_gene: -

CDR3aa: ASSLARTGRADTQY
v_gene: TRBV5-1
j_gene: TRBJ2-3
abundance: -
d_gene: -

CDR3aa: ASSGGGTSGTSEETQY
v_gene: TRBV9
j_gene: TRBJ2-5
abundance: -
d_gene: TRBD2

CDR3aa: ASSLNRAEETGYT
v_gene: TRBV5-1
j_gene: TRBJ1-2
abundance: -
d_gene: -

CDR3aa: ASSIAGTGRQETQY
v_gene: TRBV5-5
j_gene: TRBJ2-5
abundance: -
d_gene: TRBD1

CDR3aa: ASNPSGGQETQY
v_gene: TRBV7-2
j_gene: TRBJ2-5
abundance: -
d_gene: TRBD2

CDR3aa: SVVGRGTRDGRYQFGNEQF
v_gene: TRBV29-1
j_gene: TRBJ2-1
abundance: -
d_gene: TRBD1

CDR3aa: ASSPRDYIYNEQF
v_gene: TRBV5-1
j_gene: TRBJ2-1
abundance: -
d_gene: TRBD2

CDR3aa: ASSQGLRAAGYT
v_gene: TRBV4-1
j_gene: TRBJ1-2
abundance: -
d_gene: -

CDR3aa: ASSLYFTGYGYT
v_gene: TRBV5-5
j_gene: TRBJ1-2
abundance: -
d_gene: -